This T cell receptor (beta chain) was retrieved from a study of T cell changes during pregnancy in multiple sclerosis. The CDR3 sequence is 14 residues long. Germline V CDR1 and CDR2: SGHRS, YFSETQ. Trimming took off 7 bases at V and 5 bases at J, with 13 bases between the two ends. In its sample, this clone was seen once. Generated by immunoSEQ multiplex PCR, the TCRdb table keeps only in-frame clones and is missing some. The table shows tens of thousands of clones, with roughly 94% occurring only once. The sequencing used peripheral blood, collected in the second trimester of pregnancy. This clonotype originated in a female donor in good health, enrolled as a control in a pregnancy study. The genes are TRBV5-1 and TRBJ1-6, with D possibly matching TRBD1 (6 bases). In nucleotides, the CDR3 is TGCGCCAGCGCCGAACAGGGAGATAATTCACCCCTCCACTTT. Its translation: CASAEQGDNSPLHF.